This T cell receptor (beta chain) was obtained from a study of response to subunit inactivated influenza vaccine. TCRdb reanalysed the RT-PCR reads using MiXCR and keeps one entry per CDR3 protein. The table shows roughly 550,000 distinct CDR3 sequences, with roughly 23% occurring only once. This sample was shared with a second study, whose subject was T cells expressing NK-cell markers. From that second work: Production of TCR beta cDNA relied on 5'RACE template switching with UMIs. Repertoire data for TCR beta were derived from sorted T cells (CD3+CD56+NKG2C+, CD3+CD56+NKG2C- and CD3+CD56-NKG2C+). Most of the eight sequenced donors were HCMV-seropositive; one was seronegative. Dominant NKG2C+ clonotypes in roughly 6 donors made up roughly 1.0-7.0% of CD8+ T cells. Also leading the CD3+CD56-NKG2C+ fraction in a few donors were these clonotypes.

This clonotype was sampled from a man aged 50 to 60 who received an inactivated influenza vaccine. The source material was CD4+ T cells sorted from PBMCs, sampled 11 to 12 days after vaccination.

CDR3 coding DNA: TGCGCCAGCAGCTTGGAGGGACTAGCGGGAGGGCAAGGGTTCTTC. Protein product: CASSLEGLAGGQGFF. The J gene is TRBJ2-1, the V gene TRBV5-1; TRBD2 agrees at 16 bases. The CDR3 covers 15 residues. The germline gives CDR1 SGHRS, CDR2 YFSETQ. The V and J ends lost 0 bases and 15 bases, in that order; junction bases with no gene match: 6. The entire variable domain, with the rest obtained from reference TRBV5-1 and TRBJ2-1, is as follows: KAGVTQTPRYLIKTRGQQVTLSCSPISGHRSVSWYQQTPGQGLQFLFEYFSETQRNKGNFPGRFSGRQFSNSRSEMNVSTLELGDSALYLCASSLEGLAGGQGFFGPGTRLTVL.